This T cell receptor (beta chain) originates from a study of blood T cell repertoires in COVID-19. Background on the study: Acute and convalescent COVID-19 specimens originated in the United States, Italy and Spain. PBMCs, B-cell-depleted T cells, or T cells provided the cDNA or gDNA that made up the material.

Germline CDR1 reads LNHNV; CDR2 reads YYDKDF (reference sequence). V was trimmed by 0 bases and J by 10 bases, leaving 6 bases between them. This CDR3 region has 12 residues. Authors' processing steps: Reference gene primer amplification yielded estimated nucleated cell counts. Libraries were prepared by immunoSEQ multiplex PCR; TCRdb keeps only in-frame clonotypes and omits some of them. The DNA was the basis for D and trimming; V, J and clone size are from that table. The data hold about 29,000 clones, with 70% to 80% observed a single time. Specimen: peripheral blood. The chain combines TRBV15 with TRBJ2-2; no firm D call. This sequence originates from a woman aged 65 to 85 with acute or convalescent COVID-19. The CDR3 DNA follows: TGTGCCACCAGCAGAGATCGCGAGGAGCTGTTTTTT. Residues: CATSRDREELFF.